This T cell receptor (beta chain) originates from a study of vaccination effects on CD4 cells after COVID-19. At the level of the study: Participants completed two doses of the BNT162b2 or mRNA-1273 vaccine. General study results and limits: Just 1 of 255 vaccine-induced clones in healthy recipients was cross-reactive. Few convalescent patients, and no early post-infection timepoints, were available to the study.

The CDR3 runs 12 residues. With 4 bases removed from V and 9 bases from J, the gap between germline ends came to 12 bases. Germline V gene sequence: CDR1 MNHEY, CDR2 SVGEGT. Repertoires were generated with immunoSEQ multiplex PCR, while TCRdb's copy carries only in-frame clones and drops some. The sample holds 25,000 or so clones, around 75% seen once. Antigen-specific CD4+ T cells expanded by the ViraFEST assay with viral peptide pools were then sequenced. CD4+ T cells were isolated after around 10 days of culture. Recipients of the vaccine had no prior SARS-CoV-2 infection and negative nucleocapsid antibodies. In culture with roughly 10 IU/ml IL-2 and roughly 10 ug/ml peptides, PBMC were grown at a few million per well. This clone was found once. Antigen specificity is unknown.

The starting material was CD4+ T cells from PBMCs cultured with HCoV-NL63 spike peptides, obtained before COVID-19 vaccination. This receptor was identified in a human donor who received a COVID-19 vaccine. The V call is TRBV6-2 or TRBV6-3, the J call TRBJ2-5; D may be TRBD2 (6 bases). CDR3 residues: CASSWDFAAQYF. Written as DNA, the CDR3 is TGTGCCAGCAGTTGGGACTTTGCGGCCCAGTACTTC.